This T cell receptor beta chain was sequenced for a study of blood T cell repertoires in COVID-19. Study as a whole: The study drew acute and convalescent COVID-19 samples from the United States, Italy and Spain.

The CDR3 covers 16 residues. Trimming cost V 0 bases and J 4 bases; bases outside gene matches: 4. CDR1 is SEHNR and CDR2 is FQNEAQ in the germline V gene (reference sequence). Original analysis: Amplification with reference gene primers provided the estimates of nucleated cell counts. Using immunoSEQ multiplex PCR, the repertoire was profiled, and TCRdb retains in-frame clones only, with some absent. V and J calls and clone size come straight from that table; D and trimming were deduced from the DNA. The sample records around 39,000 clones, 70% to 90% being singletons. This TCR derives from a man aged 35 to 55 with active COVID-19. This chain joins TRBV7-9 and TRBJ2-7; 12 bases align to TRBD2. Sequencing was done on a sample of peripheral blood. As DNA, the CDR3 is TGTGCCAGCAGCTTAGCCAGGACTAGCGGGACTTACGAGCAGTACTTC. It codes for CASSLARTSGTYEQYF.